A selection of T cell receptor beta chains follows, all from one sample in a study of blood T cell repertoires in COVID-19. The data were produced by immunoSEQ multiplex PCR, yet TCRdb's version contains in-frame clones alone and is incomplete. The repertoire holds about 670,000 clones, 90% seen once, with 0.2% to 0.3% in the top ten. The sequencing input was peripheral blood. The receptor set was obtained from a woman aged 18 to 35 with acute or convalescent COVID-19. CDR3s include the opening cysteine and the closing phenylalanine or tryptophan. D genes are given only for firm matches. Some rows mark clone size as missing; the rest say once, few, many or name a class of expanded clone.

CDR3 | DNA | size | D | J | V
CASSEPTGFMNTEAFF | TGTGCCAGCAGTGAACCGACAGGGTTTATGAACACTGAAGCTTTCTTT | - | TRBD1 | TRBJ1-1 | TRBV6-1
CASTQGAQGGAFF | TGTGCCAGCACACAGGGGGCGCAAGGTGGGGCTTTCTTT | once | TRBD1 | TRBJ1-1 | TRBV6-5
CASSPTRGSFGEQYF | TGTGCCAGCAGCCCTACTCGGGGGTCGTTTGGCGAGCAGTACTTC | - | - | TRBJ2-7 | TRBV3-1/TRBV3-2
CASSIFIGEETQYF | TGTGCCAGTAGTATATTCATCGGGGAAGAGACCCAGTACTTC | - | - | TRBJ2-5 | TRBV19
CASSPGQVINEQYF | TGTGCCAGTAGTCCAGGACAGGTCATAAACGAGCAGTACTTC | - | TRBD1 | TRBJ2-7 | TRBV19
CASTAKPSGISGYTF | TGTGCCAGCACCGCGAAACCCTCAGGGATCTCTGGCTACACCTTC | - | - | TRBJ1-2 | TRBV6-5
CASSQAIGRRVDCGYTF | TGTGCCAGCAGCCAAGCCATTGGCCGCCGGGTCGATTGTGGCTACACCTTC | - | - | TRBJ1-2 | TRBV3-1/TRBV3-2
CASRADFGGTEAFF | TGTGCCAGCAGAGCCGATTTCGGAGGCACTGAAGCTTTCTTT | once | - | TRBJ1-1 | TRBV6-6
CASSYSSRDTEAFF | TGTGCCAGCAGTTACTCTTCGAGGGACACTGAAGCTTTCTTT | once | - | TRBJ1-1 | TRBV6-6
CASTFASGGWNEQFF | TGTGCCAGCACGTTCGCCAGCGGGGGATGGAATGAGCAGTTCTTC | - | TRBD2 | TRBJ2-1 | TRBV25-1
CASSEDRGWTEAFF | TGTGCCAGCAGTGAAGATAGGGGATGGACTGAAGCTTTCTTT | - | - | TRBJ1-1 | TRBV6-1
CASSPPWNTEAFF | TGTGCCAGTAGTCCCCCTTGGAACACTGAAGCTTTCTTT | - | - | TRBJ1-1 | TRBV19
CASSYSGGDETDTQYF | TGTGCCAGCAGTTACTCCGGGGGGGATGAAACAGATACGCAGTATTTT | once | TRBD2 | TRBJ2-3 | TRBV6-5
CASSGEAGLYNEQFF | TGTGCCAGCAGTGGCGAGGCAGGACTCTACAATGAGCAGTTCTTC | - | - | TRBJ2-1 | TRBV2
CASSDRDRGYEKLFF | TGCGCCAGCAGCGACCGGGACAGGGGCTATGAAAAACTGTTTTTT | - | TRBD1 | TRBJ1-4 | TRBV10-2
CASSSPGLYNEQFF | TGTGCCAGCAGCTCACCCGGACTTTACAATGAGCAGTTCTTC | - | - | TRBJ2-1 | TRBV7-9
CASSYSGGGYNEQFF | TGTGCCAGCAGTTACTCTGGCGGGGGGTACAATGAGCAGTTCTTC | - | TRBD2 | TRBJ2-1 | TRBV6-5
CASSPPGGDVGEQYF | TGTGCCAGTAGTCCCCCGGGAGGGGATGTGGGCGAGCAGTACTTC | few | TRBD2 | TRBJ2-7 | TRBV19
CAISDPGLPSNQPQHF | TGTGCCATCAGTGATCCGGGACTCCCTAGCAATCAGCCCCAGCATTTT | - | - | TRBJ1-5 | TRBV10-3
CASLAGNTEAFF | TGTGCCAGCCTGGCGGGAAACACTGAAGCTTTCTTT | - | - | TRBJ1-1 | TRBV2
CAWSVLGGNSPLHF | TGTGCCTGGAGTGTACTCGGCGGCAATTCACCCCTCCACTTT | - | - | TRBJ1-6 | TRBV30
CASSLDRAGDTQYF | TGTGCCAGCAGCTTAGACAGGGCGGGTGATACGCAGTATTTT | - | - | TRBJ2-3 | TRBV7-9
CASSETRATQYF | TGTGCCAGCAGTGAAACCAGGGCGACCCAGTACTTC | - | - | TRBJ2-5 | TRBV6-1
CASSRSLVTGERIRELFF | TGTGCCAGCAGTCGCAGTTTAGTAACAGGGGAACGCATCAGGGAGCTGTTTTTT | - | TRBD1 | TRBJ2-2 | TRBV27
CASSLRGTSAAF | TGTGCCAGCAGTTTAAGGGGGACTAGCGCCGCATTC | - | TRBD2 | TRBJ2-7 | TRBV12-3/TRBV12-4
CAWSVSNRGREQYF | TGTGCCTGGAGTGTGTCCAACAGGGGGCGCGAGCAGTACTTC | once | TRBD1 | TRBJ2-7 | TRBV30
CASGRQGGYGYTF | TGTGCCAGCGGAAGACAGGGGGGCTATGGCTACACCTTC | - | TRBD1 | TRBJ1-2 | TRBV12-3/TRBV12-4
CASTGADRDYEQYF | TGTGCCAGCACCGGGGCTGACAGGGACTACGAGCAGTACTTC | - | TRBD1 | TRBJ2-7 | TRBV7-9
CASRETGILYGYTF | TGTGCCAGTAGGGAGACAGGGATTCTCTATGGCTACACCTTC | - | TRBD1 | TRBJ1-2 | TRBV19
CASSLRTGVGYTF | TGTGCCAGCAGTTTAAGGACAGGGGTGGGCTACACCTTC | - | TRBD1 | TRBJ1-2 | TRBV28
CASSPSSTAAWFF | TGTGCCAGCTCACCAAGCTCGACCGCGGCATGGTTCTTC | - | - | TRBJ2-1 | TRBV18
CASSLRQMNTEAFF | TGTGCCAGCAGCTTACGACAGATGAACACTGAAGCTTTCTTT | - | - | TRBJ1-1 | TRBV9
CASSVGTGGSGANVLTF | TGTGCCAGCAGTGTGGGGACAGGGGGATCTGGGGCCAACGTCCTGACTTTC | - | TRBD1 | TRBJ2-6 | TRBV6-4
CASRRTGQDQPQHF | TGTGCCTCCCGGCGGACAGGCCAGGATCAGCCCCAGCATTTT | - | TRBD1 | TRBJ1-5 | TRBV6-5
CASSSAGGYGYTF | TGTGCCAGCAGTTCCGCAGGGGGCTATGGCTACACCTTC | - | TRBD1 | TRBJ1-2 | TRBV27
CASSQRLAGGGNIQYF | TGTGCCAGCAGCCAACGCTTAGCGGGGGGGGGAAACATTCAGTACTTC | - | TRBD2 | TRBJ2-4 | TRBV3-1/TRBV3-2